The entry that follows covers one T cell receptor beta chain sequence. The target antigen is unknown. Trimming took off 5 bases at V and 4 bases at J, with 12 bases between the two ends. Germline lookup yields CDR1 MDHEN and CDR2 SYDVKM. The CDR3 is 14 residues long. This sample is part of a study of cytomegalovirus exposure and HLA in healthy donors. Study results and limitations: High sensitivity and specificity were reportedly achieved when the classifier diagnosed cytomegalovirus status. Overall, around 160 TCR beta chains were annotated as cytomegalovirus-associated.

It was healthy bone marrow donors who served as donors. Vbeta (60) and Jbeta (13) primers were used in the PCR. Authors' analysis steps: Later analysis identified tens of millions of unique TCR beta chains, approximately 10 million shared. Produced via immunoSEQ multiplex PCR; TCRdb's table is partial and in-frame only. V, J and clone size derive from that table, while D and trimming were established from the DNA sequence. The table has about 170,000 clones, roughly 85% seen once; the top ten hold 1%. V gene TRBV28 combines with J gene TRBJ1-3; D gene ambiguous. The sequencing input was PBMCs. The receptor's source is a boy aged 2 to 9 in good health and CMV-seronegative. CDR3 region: CASSPHSTGNTIYF. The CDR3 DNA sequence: TGTGCCAGCAGTCCCCACAGTACGGGAAACACCATATATTTT.